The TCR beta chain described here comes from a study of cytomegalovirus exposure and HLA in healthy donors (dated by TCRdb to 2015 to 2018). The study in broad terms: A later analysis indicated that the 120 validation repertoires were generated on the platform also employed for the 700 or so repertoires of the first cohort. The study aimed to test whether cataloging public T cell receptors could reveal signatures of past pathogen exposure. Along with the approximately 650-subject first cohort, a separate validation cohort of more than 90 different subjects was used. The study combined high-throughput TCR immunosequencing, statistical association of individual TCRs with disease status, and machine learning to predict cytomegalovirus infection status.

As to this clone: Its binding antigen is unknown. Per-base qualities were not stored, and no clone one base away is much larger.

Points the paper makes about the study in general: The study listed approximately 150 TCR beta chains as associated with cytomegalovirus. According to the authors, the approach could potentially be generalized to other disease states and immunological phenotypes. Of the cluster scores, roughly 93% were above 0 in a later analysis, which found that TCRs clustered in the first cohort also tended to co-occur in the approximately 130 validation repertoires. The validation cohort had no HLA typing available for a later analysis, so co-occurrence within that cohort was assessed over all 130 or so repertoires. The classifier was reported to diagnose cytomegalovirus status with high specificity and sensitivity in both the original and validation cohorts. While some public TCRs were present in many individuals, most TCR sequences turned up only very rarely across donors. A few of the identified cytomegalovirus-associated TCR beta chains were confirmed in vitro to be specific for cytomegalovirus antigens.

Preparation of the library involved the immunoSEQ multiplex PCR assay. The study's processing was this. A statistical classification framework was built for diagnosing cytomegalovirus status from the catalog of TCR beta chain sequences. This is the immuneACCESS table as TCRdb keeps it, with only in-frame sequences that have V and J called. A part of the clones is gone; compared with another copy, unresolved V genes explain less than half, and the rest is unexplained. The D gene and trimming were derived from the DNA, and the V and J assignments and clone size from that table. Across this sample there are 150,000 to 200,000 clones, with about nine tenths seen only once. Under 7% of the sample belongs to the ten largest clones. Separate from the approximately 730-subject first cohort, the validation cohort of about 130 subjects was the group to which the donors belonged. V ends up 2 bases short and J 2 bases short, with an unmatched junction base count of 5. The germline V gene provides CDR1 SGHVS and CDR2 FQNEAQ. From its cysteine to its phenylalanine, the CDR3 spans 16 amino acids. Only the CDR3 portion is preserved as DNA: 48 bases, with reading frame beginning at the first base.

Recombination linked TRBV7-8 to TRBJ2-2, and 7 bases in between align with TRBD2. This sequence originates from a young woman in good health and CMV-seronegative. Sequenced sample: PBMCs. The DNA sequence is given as TGTGCCAGCAGCTTAAGGAGCGGGATAAACACCGGGGAGCTGTTTTTT. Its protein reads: CASSLRSGINTGELFF.